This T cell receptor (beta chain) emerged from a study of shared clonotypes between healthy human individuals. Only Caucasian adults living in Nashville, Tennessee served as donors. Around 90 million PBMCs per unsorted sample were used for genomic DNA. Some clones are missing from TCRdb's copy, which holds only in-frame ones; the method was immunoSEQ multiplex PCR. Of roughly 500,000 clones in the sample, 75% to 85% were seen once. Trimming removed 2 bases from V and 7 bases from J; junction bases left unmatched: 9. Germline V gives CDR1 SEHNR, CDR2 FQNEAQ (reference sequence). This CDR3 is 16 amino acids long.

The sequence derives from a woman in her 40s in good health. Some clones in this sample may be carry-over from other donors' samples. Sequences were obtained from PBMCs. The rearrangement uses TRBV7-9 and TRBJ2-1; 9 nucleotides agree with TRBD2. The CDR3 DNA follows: TGTGCCAGCAGCTTAAATAGTGGTCTAGCGGGGAATGAGCAGTTCTTC. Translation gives CASSLNSGLAGNEQFF.